This T cell receptor beta chain was obtained from a study of patients and donors after allogeneic stem cell transplantation (dated by TCRdb to 2019 to 2021). The CDR3 goes from the cysteine to the phenylalanine over 13 residues. Just the 39-base CDR3 DNA is kept, in frame starting at base 1. Cut back by 3 bases and 11 bases, the V and J ends lie 19 bases apart. For CDR1 and CDR2, the germline V gene (reference sequence) lists DFQATT and SNEGSKA. The library came from RT-PCR. Sequencing was carried out with a NextSeq 550. In-frame beta chains were kept once TCRdb had trimmed the public reads at Q25 with fastp and called clones with MiXCR. Every CDR3 protein is listed once, alongside the most common genes and DNA of its rows. This sample is represented by 25,000 or so distinct CDR3 sequences; less than 30% of them were singletons. 48% of the sample is held by the ten biggest clonotypes. This clonotype was found a few times. Its target antigen remains unknown. Base qualities are missing; no much larger clone stands one base away.

This sequence was found in a human donor who was either an allogeneic HSCT recipient or a stem cell or donor lymphocyte infusion donor (not recorded which). It is not recorded whose cells these are; they may come from a transplant donor. Input material: blood, either unsorted or a sorted T cell fraction (not recorded which). The chain couples TRBV20-1 to TRBJ1-1; a tentative D call is TRBD1 (5 bases match). The CDR3 sequence is CSAREVRVDGAFF. The nucleotide sequence is TGCAGTGCTAGGGAGGTCAGGGTGGATGGGGCTTTCTTT.